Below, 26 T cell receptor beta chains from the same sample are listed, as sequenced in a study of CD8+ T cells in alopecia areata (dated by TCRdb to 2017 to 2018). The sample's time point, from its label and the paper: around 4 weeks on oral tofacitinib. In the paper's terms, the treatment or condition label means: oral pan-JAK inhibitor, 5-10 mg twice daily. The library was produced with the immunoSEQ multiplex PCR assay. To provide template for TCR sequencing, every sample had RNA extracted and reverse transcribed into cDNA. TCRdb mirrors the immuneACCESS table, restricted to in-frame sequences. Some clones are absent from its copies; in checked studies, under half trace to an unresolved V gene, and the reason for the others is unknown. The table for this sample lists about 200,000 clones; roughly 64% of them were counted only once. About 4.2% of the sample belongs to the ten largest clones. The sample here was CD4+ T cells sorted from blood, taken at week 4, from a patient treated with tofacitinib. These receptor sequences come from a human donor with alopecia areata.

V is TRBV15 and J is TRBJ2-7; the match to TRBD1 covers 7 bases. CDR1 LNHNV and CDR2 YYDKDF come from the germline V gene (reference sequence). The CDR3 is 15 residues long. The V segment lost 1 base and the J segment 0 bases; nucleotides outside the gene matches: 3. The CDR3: CATSRGGGASYEQYF. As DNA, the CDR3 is TGTGCCACCAGCAGAGGAGGGGGCGCCTCCTACGAGCAGTACTTC.

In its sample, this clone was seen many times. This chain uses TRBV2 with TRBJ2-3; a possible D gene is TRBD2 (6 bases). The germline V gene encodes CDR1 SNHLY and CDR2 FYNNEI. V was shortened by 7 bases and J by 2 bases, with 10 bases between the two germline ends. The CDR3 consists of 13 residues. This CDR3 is CASNGLFTDTQYF. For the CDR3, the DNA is TGTGCCAGCAACGGACTATTCACAGATACGCAGTATTTT.

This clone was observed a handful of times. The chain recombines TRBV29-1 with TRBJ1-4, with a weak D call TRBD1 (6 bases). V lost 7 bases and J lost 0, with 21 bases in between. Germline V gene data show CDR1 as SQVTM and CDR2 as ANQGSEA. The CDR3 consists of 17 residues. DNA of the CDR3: TGCAGCGCCGCGGGACAAATAGAGGGGGCAACTAATGAAAAACTGTTTTTT. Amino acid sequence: CSAAGQIEGATNEKLFF.

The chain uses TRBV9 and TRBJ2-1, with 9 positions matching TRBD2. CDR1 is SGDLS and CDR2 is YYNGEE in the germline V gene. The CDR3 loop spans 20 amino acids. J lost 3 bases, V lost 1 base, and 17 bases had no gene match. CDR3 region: CASSVSYGWTKRGVYNEQFF. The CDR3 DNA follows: TGTGCCAGCAGCGTATCCTACGGTTGGACTAAGCGGGGGGTCTACAATGAGCAGTTCTTC.

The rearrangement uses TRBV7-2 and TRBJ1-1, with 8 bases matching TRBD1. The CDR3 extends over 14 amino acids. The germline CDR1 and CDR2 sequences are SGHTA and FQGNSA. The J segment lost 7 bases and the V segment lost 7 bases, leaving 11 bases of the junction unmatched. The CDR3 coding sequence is TGTGCCAGCATCGTGGACAGGGTGTCAGGTGAAGCTTTCTTT. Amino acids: CASIVDRVSGEAFF.

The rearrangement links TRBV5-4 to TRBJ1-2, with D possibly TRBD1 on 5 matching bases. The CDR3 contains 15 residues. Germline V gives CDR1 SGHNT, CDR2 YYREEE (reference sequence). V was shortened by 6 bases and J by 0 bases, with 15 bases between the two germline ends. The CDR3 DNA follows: TGTGCCAGCATACGGCAGGGAGAAGCTAACTATGGCTACACCTTC. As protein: CASIRQGEANYGYTF.

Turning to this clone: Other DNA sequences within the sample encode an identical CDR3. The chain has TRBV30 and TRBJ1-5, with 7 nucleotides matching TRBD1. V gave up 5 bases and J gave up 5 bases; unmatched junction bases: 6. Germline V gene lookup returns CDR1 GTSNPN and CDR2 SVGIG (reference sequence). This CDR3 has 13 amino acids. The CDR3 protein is CAWARGNDQPQHF. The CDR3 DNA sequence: TGTGCCTGGGCCAGGGGGAACGATCAGCCCCAGCATTTT.

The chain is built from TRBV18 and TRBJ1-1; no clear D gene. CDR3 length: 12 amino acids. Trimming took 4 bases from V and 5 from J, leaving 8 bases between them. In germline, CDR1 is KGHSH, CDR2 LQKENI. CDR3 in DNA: TGTGCCAGCTCACTCACGAGGACTGAAGCTTTCTTT. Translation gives CASSLTRTEAFF.

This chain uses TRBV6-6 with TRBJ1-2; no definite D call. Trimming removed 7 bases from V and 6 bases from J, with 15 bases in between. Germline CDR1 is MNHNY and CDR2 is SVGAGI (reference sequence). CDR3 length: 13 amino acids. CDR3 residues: CASTPGQIDGYTF. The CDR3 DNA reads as TGTGCCAGCACCCCCGGGCAGATAGATGGCTACACCTTC.

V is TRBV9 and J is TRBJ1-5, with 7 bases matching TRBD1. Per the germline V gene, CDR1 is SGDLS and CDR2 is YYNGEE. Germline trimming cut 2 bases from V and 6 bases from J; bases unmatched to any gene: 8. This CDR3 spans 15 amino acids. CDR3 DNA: TGTGCCAGCAGCGTCCAGGGGGGCGAAGGTCAGCCCCAGCATTTT. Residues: CASSVQGGEGQPQHF.

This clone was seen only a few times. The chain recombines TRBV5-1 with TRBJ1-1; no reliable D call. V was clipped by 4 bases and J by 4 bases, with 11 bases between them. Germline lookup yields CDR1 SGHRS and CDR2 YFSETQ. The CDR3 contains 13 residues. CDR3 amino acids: CASSRGSGTEAFF. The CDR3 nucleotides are TGCGCCAGCAGCCGCGGTTCCGGCACTGAAGCTTTCTTT.

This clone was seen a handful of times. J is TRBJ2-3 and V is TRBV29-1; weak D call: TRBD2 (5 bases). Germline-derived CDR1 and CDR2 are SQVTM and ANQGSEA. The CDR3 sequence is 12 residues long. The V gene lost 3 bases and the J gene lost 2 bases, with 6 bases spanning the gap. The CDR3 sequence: CSVETITDTQYF. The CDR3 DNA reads TGCAGCGTTGAGACTATCACAGATACGCAGTATTTT.

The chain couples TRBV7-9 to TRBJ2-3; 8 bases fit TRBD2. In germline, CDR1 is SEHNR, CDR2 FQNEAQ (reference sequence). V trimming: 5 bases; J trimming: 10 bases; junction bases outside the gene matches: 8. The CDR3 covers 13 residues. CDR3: CASSAEQGLAQYF. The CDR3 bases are TGTGCCAGCAGCGCTGAACAGGGACTAGCGCAGTATTTT.

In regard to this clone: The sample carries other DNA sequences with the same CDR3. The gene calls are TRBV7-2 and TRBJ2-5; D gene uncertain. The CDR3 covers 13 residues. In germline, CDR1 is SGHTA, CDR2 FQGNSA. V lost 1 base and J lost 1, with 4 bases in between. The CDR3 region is CASSLGPQETQYF. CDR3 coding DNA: TGTGCCAGCAGCTTAGGACCCCAAGAGACCCAGTACTTC.

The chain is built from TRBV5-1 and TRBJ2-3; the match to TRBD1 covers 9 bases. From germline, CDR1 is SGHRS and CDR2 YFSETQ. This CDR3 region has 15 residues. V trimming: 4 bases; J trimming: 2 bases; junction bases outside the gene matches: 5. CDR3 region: CASSIGQGPTDTQYF. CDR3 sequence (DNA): TGCGCCAGCAGCATAGGACAGGGGCCCACAGATACGCAGTATTTT. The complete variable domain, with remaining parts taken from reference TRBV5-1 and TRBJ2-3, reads KAGVTQTPRYLIKTRGQQVTLSCSPISGHRSVSWYQQTPGQGLQFLFEYFSETQRNKGNFPGRFSGRQFSNSRSEMNVSTLELGDSALYLCASSIGQGPTDTQYFGPGTRLTVL.

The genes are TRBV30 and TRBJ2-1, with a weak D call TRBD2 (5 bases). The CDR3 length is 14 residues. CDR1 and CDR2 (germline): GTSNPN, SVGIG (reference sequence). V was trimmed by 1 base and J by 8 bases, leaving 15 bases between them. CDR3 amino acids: CAWSEAGVSDEQFF. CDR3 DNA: TGTGCCTGGAGTGAGGCTGGGGTTAGCGATGAGCAGTTCTTC.

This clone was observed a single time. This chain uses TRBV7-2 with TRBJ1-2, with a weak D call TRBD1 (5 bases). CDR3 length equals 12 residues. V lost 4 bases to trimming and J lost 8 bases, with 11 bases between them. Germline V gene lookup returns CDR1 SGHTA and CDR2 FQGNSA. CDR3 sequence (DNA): TGTGCCAGCAGCTCGACGGGGCTAGGCTACACCTTC. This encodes CASSSTGLGYTF.

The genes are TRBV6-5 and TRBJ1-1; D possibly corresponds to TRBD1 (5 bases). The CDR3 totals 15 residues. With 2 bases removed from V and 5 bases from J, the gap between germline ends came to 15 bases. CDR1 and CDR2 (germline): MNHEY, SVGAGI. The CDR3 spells CASSYPRMWGTEAFF. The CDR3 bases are TGTGCCAGCAGTTACCCTAGAATGTGGGGGACTGAAGCTTTCTTT.

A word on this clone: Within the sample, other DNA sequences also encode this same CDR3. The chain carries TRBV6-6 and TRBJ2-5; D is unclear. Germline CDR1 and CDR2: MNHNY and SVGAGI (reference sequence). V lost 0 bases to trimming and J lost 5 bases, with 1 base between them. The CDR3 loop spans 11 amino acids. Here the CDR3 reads CASSYSETQYF. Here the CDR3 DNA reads TGTGCCAGCAGTTACTCGGAGACCCAGTACTTC.

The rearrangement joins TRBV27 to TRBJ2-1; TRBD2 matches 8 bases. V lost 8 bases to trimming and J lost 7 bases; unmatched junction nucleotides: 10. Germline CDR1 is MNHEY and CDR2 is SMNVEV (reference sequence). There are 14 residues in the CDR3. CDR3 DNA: TGTGCCAGCGCCGGGACTAGGGTTTGGAATGAGCAGTTCTTC. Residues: CASAGTRVWNEQFF.

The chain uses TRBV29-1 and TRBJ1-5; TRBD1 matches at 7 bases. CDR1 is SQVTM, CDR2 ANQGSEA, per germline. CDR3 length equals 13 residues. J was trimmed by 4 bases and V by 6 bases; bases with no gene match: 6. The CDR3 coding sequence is TGCAGCGTCCAGACAGGGTCGAATCAGCCCCAGCATTTT. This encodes CSVQTGSNQPQHF.

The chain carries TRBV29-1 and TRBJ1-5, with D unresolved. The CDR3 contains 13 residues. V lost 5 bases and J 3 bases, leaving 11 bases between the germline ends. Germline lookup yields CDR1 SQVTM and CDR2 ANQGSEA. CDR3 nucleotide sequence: TGCAGCGTTTCCCCGGGTCCCAATCAGCCCCAGCATTTT. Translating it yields CSVSPGPNQPQHF.

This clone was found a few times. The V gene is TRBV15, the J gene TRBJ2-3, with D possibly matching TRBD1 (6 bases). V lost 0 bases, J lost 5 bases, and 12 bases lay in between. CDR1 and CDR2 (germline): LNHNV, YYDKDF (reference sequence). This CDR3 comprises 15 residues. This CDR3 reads CATSRDPSGVDTQYF. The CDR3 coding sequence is TGTGCCACCAGCAGAGATCCCTCAGGGGTAGATACGCAGTATTTT.

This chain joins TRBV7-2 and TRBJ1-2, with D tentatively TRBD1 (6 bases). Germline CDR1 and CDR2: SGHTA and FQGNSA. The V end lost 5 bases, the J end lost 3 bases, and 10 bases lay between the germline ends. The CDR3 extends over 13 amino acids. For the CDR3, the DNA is TGTGCCAGCAGCATGGACAGAGACTATGGCTACACCTTC. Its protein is CASSMDRDYGYTF. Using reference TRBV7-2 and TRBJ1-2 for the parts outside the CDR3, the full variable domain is GAGVSQSPSNKVTEKGKDVELRCDPISGHTALYWYRQSLGQGLEFLIYFQGNSAPDKSGLPSDRFSAERTGGSVSTLTIQRTQQEDSAVYLCASSMDRDYGYTFGSGTRLTVV.

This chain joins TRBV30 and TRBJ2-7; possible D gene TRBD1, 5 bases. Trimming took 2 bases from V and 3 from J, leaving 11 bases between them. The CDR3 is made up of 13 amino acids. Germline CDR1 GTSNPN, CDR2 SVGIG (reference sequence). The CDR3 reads CAWSKDRGYEQYF. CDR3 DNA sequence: TGTGCCTGGAGTAAAGACAGAGGCTACGAGCAGTACTTC.

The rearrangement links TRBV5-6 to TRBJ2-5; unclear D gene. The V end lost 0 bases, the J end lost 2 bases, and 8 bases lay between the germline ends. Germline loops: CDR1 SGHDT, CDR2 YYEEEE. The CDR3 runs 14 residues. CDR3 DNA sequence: TGTGCCAGCAGCTTGGGGACGAGTCAAGAGACCCAGTACTTC. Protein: CASSLGTSQETQYF. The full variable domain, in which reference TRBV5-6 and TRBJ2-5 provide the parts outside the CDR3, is DAGVTQSPTHLIKTRGQQVTLRCSPKSGHDTVSWYQQALGQGPQFIFQYYEEEERQRGNFPDRFSGHQFPNYSSELNVNALLLGDSALYLCASSLGTSQETQYFGPGTRLLVL.